Described below is a single T cell receptor beta chain sequence and its context. The CDR3 length is 15 residues. CDR1 SGHDN and CDR2 FVKESK come from the germline V gene. Trimming left V 0 bases short and J 8 bases short, with 14 bases between. TCRdb's table, derived via immunoSEQ multiplex PCR, lists solely in-frame clones and lacks some. The sample lists 150,000 to 200,000 clones; about 94% were seen once. These data belong to a study of control samples from healthy donors and cancer patients. The sequenced material came from PBMCs. The rearrangement joins TRBV14 to TRBJ2-1; perhaps D is TRBD1 or TRBD2 (6 bases each). This receptor was identified in a man in his sixties with colorectal cancer. The CDR3 DNA follows: TGTGCCAGCAGCCAAGACCAGGGGAGGATCCATGAGCAGTTCTTC. Its protein is CASSQDQGRIHEQFF. Complete variable domain (other parts from reference TRBV14 and TRBJ2-1): EAGVTQFPSHSVIEKGQTVTLRCDPISGHDNLYWYRRVMGKEIKFLLHFVKESKQDESGMPNNRFLAERTGGTYSTLKVQPAELEDSGVYFCASSQDQGRIHEQFFGPGTRLTVL.